This T cell receptor beta chain was documented in a study of post-analysis software for immune sequencing data. Comments on this clonotype: Its matching antigen is unknown.

Each TCR beta cDNA library carried unique molecular identifiers. TCRdb reanalysed the PCR reads using MiXCR and keeps one entry per CDR3 protein. The sample lists roughly 800,000 distinct CDR3 sequences, around 53% seen once, with approximately 4.4% in the top ten. CDR1 is SGHTA, CDR2 FQGTGA, per germline. This CDR3 comprises 15 residues. Points from the study as a whole: People with multiple sclerosis had a significantly lower normalized Chao1 diversity than controls did. Patients showed TRBV5-6, TRBV5-1 and TRBV20-1 among several TRBV segments more frequent than in controls.

The rearrangement joins TRBV7-3 to TRBJ2-5, with 10 bases matching TRBD2. The J call could be wrong; TRBJ2-1 is a better fit for the DNA end. Sequenced material: blood. This TCR came from a girl aged 5-17 years with multiple sclerosis. The CDR3 spells CASSSLAGRMETQFF. Here the CDR3 DNA reads TGTGCCAGCAGCTCACTAGCGGGGCGCATGGAGACCCAGTTCTTC.